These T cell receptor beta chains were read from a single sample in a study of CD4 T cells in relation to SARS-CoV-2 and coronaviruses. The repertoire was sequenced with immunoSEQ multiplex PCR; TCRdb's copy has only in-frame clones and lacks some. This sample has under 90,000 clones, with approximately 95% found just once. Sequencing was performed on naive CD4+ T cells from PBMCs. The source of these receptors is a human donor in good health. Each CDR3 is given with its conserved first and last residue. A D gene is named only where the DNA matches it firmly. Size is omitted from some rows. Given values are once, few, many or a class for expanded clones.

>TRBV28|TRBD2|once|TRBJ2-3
CASSLNRGLVGDTQYF
TGTGCCAGCAGTTTAAATAGAGGACTAGTTGGCGATACGCAGTATTTT
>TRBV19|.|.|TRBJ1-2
CASSISRTRVHGYTF
TGTGCCAGTAGTATATCCAGGACGAGGGTTCATGGCTACACCTTC
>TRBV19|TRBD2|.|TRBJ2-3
CASTRLAGGPLFTDTQYF
TGTGCCAGTACTAGACTAGCGGGGGGGCCACTGTTCACAGATACGCAGTATTTT
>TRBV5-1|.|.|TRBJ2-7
CASSLDRTYEQYF
TGCGCCAGCAGCTTGGACAGGACCTACGAGCAGTACTTC
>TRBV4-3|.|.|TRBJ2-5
CASSQELAETQYF
TGCGCCAGCAGCCAAGAGCTAGCGGAGACCCAGTACTTC
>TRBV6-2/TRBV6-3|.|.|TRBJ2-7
CASSFNPWDSSSYEQYF
TGTGCCAGCAGTTTTAATCCTTGGGACTCCAGCTCCTACGAGCAGTACTTC
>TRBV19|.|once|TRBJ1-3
CASSSSSGNTIYF
TGTGCCAGTAGCTCGTCCTCTGGAAACACCATATATTTT
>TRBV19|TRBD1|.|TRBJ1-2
CASSAQGAYGYTF
TGTGCCAGTAGTGCACAGGGGGCCTATGGCTACACCTTC
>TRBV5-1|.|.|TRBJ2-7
CASSLEGRPSSYEQYF
TGCGCCAGCAGCTTGGAGGGACGCCCGAGCTCCTACGAGCAGTACTTC
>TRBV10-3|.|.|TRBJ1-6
CAINRSPLHF
TGTGCCATCAACAGATCACCCCTCCACTTT
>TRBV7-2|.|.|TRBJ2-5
CASSLAVLAVPETQYF
TGTGCCAGCAGCTTAGCTGTACTTGCGGTCCCAGAGACCCAGTACTTC
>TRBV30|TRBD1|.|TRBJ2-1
CAWSTGTGTYNEQFF
TGTGCCTGGAGCACCGGGACAGGGACCTACAATGAGCAGTTCTTC
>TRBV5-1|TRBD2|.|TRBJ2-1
CASSTGTSGGAAYNEQFF
TGCGCCAGCAGCACAGGGACTAGCGGGGGGGCAGCCTACAATGAGCAGTTCTTC
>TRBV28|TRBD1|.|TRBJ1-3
CASSPSGGAPGNTIYF
TGTGCCAGCAGTCCTTCAGGGGGCGCTCCTGGAAACACCATATATTTT
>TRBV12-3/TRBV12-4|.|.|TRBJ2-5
CASSGQSETQYF
TGTGCCAGCAGCGGACAGTCCGAGACCCAGTACTTC
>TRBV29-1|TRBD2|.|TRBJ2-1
CSVDKAGVRGGEQFF
TGCAGCGTTGATAAAGCGGGAGTAAGGGGGGGTGAGCAGTTCTTC
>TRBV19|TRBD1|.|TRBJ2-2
CASVDRAVGELFF
TGTGCCAGTGTGGACAGGGCGGTCGGGGAGCTGTTTTTT
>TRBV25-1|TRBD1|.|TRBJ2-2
CASSELGLGGTNTGELFF
TGTGCCAGCAGTGAATTGGGATTAGGGGGCACGAACACCGGGGAGCTGTTTTTT
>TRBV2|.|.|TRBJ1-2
CASSSRVSYGYTF
TGTGCCAGCAGCAGCAGGGTATCCTATGGCTACACCTTC
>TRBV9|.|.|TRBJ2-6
CASSAATPSGANVLTF
TGTGCCAGCAGCGCAGCGACCCCCTCTGGGGCCAACGTCCTGACTTTC
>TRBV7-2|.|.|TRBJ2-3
CASSEKQGDTQYF
TGTGCCAGCAGCGAAAAACAGGGAGATACGCAGTATTTT
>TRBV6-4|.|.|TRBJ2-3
CASSGETADTQYF
TGTGCCAGCAGTGGAGAAACGGCGGATACGCAGTATTTT
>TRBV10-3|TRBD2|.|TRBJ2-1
CAIRPQAGQSYNEQFF
TGTGCCATCAGACCCCAAGCGGGGCAGTCCTACAATGAGCAGTTCTTC
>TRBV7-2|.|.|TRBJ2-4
CASSLRTLNIQYF
TGTGCCAGCAGCTTAAGAACATTAAACATTCAGTACTTC
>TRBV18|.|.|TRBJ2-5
CASSRGTQETQYF
TGTGCCAGCTCACGGGGCACCCAAGAGACCCAGTACTTC
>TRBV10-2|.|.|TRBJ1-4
CASSESGWSAATNEKLFF
TGCGCCAGCAGTGAGTCGGGGTGGTCGGCAGCAACTAATGAAAAACTGTTTTTT
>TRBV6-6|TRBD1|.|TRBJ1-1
CASSGGQGLSTEAFF
TGTGCCAGCAGTGGCGGACAGGGTTTGAGCACTGAAGCTTTCTTT
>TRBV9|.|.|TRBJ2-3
CASSFTGAHTDTQYF
TGTGCCAGCAGCTTCACCGGGGCCCACACAGATACGCAGTATTTT
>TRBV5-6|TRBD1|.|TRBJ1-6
CASSLGQGLPNSPLHF
TGTGCCAGCAGCTTGGGACAGGGATTACCTAATTCACCCCTCCACTTT
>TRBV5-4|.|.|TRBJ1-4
CASSPRGGEHEKLFF
TGTGCCAGCAGCCCTAGGGGGGGTGAACATGAAAAACTGTTTTTT
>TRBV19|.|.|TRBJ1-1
CASSMGRNTEAFF
TGTGCCAGTAGTATGGGGCGGAACACTGAAGCTTTCTTT
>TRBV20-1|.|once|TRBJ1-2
CSGRRVTGYTF
TGCAGTGGTCGTAGGGTCACTGGCTACACCTTC
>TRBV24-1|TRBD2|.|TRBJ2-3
CATSEAGTSRRGTQYF
TGTGCCACCAGTGAGGCCGGGACTAGCCGAAGGGGCACGCAGTATTTT
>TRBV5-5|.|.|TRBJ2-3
CASSLPSSDTQYF
TGTGCCAGCAGCTTGCCGTCCTCCGATACGCAGTATTTT
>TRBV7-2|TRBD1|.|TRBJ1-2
CASSPLTGQPYGYTF
TGTGCCAGCAGCCCGCTAACGGGACAGCCCTATGGCTACACCTTC
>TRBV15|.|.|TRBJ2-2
CATSRDGGGLGELFF
TGTGCCACCAGCAGAGACGGGGGTGGCCTCGGGGAGCTGTTTTTT